One sample yielded the 9 T cell receptor beta chains listed below, sequenced in a study of cytomegalovirus exposure and HLA in healthy donors. TCRdb keeps only in-frame clones here, not all; method: immunoSEQ multiplex PCR. The table records around 240,000 clones, around 90% of them present only once. The sample consisted of PBMCs. Receptors were obtained from a woman under 30 in good health and CMV-seronegative.

V gene TRBV5-1 combines with J gene TRBJ2-6; tentative D call: TRBD1 (5 bases). Germline V gene lookup returns CDR1 SGHRS and CDR2 YFSETQ. V lost 5 bases to trimming and J lost 0 bases, with 15 bases between them. The CDR3 sequence is 17 residues long. The CDR3 spells CASRSQGILSGANVLTF. CDR3 DNA: TGCGCCAGCAGATCGCAGGGAATCCTCTCTGGGGCCAACGTCCTGACTTTC. Looking up the rest from reference TRBV5-1 and TRBJ2-6 gives the full variable domain: KAGVTQTPRYLIKTRGQQVTLSCSPISGHRSVSWYQQTPGQGLQFLFEYFSETQRNKGNFPGRFSGRQFSNSRSEMNVSTLELGDSALYLCASRSQGILSGANVLTFGAGSRLTVL.

The chain is built from TRBV6-1 and TRBJ2-4; 10 nucleotides line up with TRBD1. This CDR3 spans 16 amino acids. The trim removed 3 bases at V and 2 bases at J, leaving 4 bases unmatched. The germline gives CDR1 MNHNS, CDR2 SASEGT. Here the CDR3 reads CASSEADRGSKNIQYF. CDR3 nucleotide sequence: TGTGCCAGCAGTGAGGCGGACAGGGGGTCCAAAAACATTCAGTACTTC.

The V call is TRBV6-6, the J call TRBJ2-7; 11 bases agree with TRBD2. Germline V lookup: CDR1 MNHNY, CDR2 SVGAGI (reference sequence). J lost 6 bases, V lost 5 bases, and 9 bases had no gene match. The CDR3 is 15 residues long. The CDR3 DNA is TGTGCCAGCAGTCCACTGACTAGCGGGGTATCCGAGCAGTACTTC. Its protein product is CASSPLTSGVSEQYF.

The gene calls are TRBV7-9 and TRBJ1-4; TRBD1 aligns across 7 bases. Losses at the gene ends were 2 bases for V and 8 bases for J; bases not matched to a gene: 5. Germline CDR1 SEHNR, CDR2 FQNEAQ (reference sequence). There are 14 residues in the CDR3. The DNA of the CDR3 is TGTGCCAGCAGCTTATCAGGGGGAGGCGAAAAACTGTTTTTT. It codes for CASSLSGGGEKLFF.

The CDR3 here is CASSSGGPNTQYF. CDR3 sequence (DNA): TGTGCCAGCAGTTCGGGGGGGCCCAATACGCAGTATTTT. The chain links TRBV28 to TRBJ2-3; TRBD2 matches 8 bases. The CDR3 is 13 amino acids. CDR1 is MDHEN, CDR2 SYDVKM, per germline. Trimming cost V 4 bases and J 7 bases; bases outside gene matches: 4.

The gene calls are TRBV9 and TRBJ1-2, with D hard to call. V was shortened by 0 bases and J by 8 bases, with 14 bases between the two germline ends. Germline CDR1 and CDR2: SGDLS and YYNGEE. The length of the CDR3 is 14 residues. The CDR3 loop reads CASSVDSNREGYTF. CDR3 nucleotides: TGTGCCAGCAGCGTAGACAGTAATCGTGAGGGCTACACCTTC.

The chain joins TRBV4-2 to TRBJ2-2, with no clear D. V was pared by 0 bases and J by 4 bases, with 12 bases between. The CDR3 runs to 16 residues. Per the germline V gene, CDR1 is LGHNA and CDR2 is YNFKEQ. The CDR3 DNA reads as TGTGCCAGCAGCCAAGAGCCGGTACAGCCCACCGGGGAGCTGTTTTTT. This sequence encodes CASSQEPVQPTGELFF.

This clone was found once. The rearrangement uses TRBV5-6 and TRBJ2-7; 7 nucleotides match TRBD2. Germline CDR1 and CDR2: SGHDT and YYEEEE. V lost 6 bases to trimming and J lost 3 bases; unmatched junction nucleotides: 9. The CDR3 has 14 residues. For the CDR3, the DNA is TGTGCCAGCAAACAAGACACGGGAGGCTACGAGCAGTACGTC. Protein: CASKQDTGGYEQYV.

This chain connects TRBV27 to TRBJ2-1; D is possibly TRBD2 (6 bases). Per germline, CDR1 MNHEY and CDR2 SMNVEV (reference sequence). V was clipped by 0 bases and J by 3 bases, with 12 bases between them. The CDR3 runs to 16 residues. CDR3 residues: CASSLSYGTHYNEQFF. CDR3 coding DNA: TGTGCCAGCAGTTTATCGTATGGGACTCACTACAATGAGCAGTTCTTC.